This T cell receptor beta chain was recorded in a study of blood T cell repertoires in COVID-19. In the study overall: T cells, B-cell-depleted T cells, or PBMCs provided the cDNA or gDNA that served as material.

In the original processing: Estimates of nucleated cell counts were drawn from the amplification of reference gene primers. Repertoires were generated with immunoSEQ multiplex PCR, while TCRdb's copy carries only in-frame clones and drops some. V and J calls and clone size come straight from that table; D and trimming were deduced from the DNA. Among about 190,000 clones listed, around 80% were seen once. The V and J ends lost 7 bases and 4 bases, in that order; junction bases with no gene match: 10. CDR3 length equals 14 residues. CDR1 is SQVTM, CDR2 ANQGSEA, per germline. Sequencing used peripheral blood. The rearrangement uses TRBV29-1 and TRBJ1-2, with 9 bases matching TRBD1. The clonotype comes from a woman of 80 years or more with active or convalescent COVID-19. The CDR3 loop reads CSAGSDRGAYGYTF. CDR3 DNA: TGCAGCGCGGGGTCGGACAGGGGCGCCTATGGCTACACCTTC.